The 30 T cell receptor beta chains listed next were all sequenced from one sample in a study of shared clonotypes between healthy human individuals. Measured with immunoSEQ multiplex PCR; TCRdb has only the in-frame clones, and not every one. Found here are 950,000 to 1,200,000 clones, around 77% of them singletons; the top ten hold over 0.8%. The sequencing sample was made of memory CD4+ T cells from PBMCs. Regarding subset: CD45RA-negative fraction. These TCRs come from a young man in good health. Some clones in this sample may be carry-over from other donors' samples.

The chain has TRBV7-9 and TRBJ2-5; 9 nucleotides agree with TRBD1. From germline, CDR1 is SEHNR and CDR2 FQNEAQ (reference sequence). V was pared by 6 bases and J by 3 bases, with 5 bases of the junction left unmatched. This CDR3 contains 14 residues. CDR3: CASRPGTGKETQYF. Written as DNA, the CDR3 is TGTGCCAGCAGGCCCGGGACAGGGAAAGAGACCCAGTACTTC.

CDR3 nucleotide sequence: TGTGCCAGCAGCTTGGCAGGGGGCACAGATACGCAGTATTTT. Residues: CASSLAGGTDTQYF. This chain uses TRBV5-6 with TRBJ2-3; the D gene is possibly TRBD1 (6 bases). V lost 0 bases to trimming and J lost 1 base, with 6 bases between them. Germline CDR1 reads SGHDT; CDR2 reads YYEEEE. The CDR3 length is 14 residues.

V is TRBV6-1 and J is TRBJ2-1, with unresolved D. Trimming pared 2 bases from V and 5 bases from J, leaving 13 bases between. Germline assignment: CDR1 MNHNS and CDR2 SASEGT. The CDR3 spans 15 residues. The CDR3 is CASSESTRINNEQFF. Here the CDR3 DNA reads TGTGCCAGCAGTGAATCTACAAGGATTAACAATGAGCAGTTCTTC.

The gene calls are TRBV5-1 and TRBJ2-1; TRBD1 matches at 10 bases. The CDR3 is 15 residues long. Germline-derived CDR1 and CDR2 are SGHRS and YFSETQ. The J segment lost 8 bases and the V segment lost 0 bases, leaving 5 bases of the junction unmatched. The CDR3 loop reads CASSLAGQGVYEQFF. CDR3 DNA sequence: TGCGCCAGCAGCTTGGCCGGACAGGGGGTCTATGAGCAGTTCTTC.

This clone appeared a few times. CDR3 coding DNA: TGTGCCAGCTCCTTCTCGTCCACTCCTAACACTGAAGCTTTCTTT. Translation: CASSFSSTPNTEAFF. J is TRBJ1-1 and V is TRBV18; D unclear. The CDR3 extends over 15 amino acids. The ends were cut back, 6 bases at V and 2 bases at J, with 16 bases in the middle. The germline V gene encodes CDR1 KGHSH and CDR2 LQKENI.

This chain links TRBV28 with TRBJ2-1; 11 bases fit TRBD2. From germline, CDR1 is MDHEN and CDR2 SYDVKM. The V and J ends lost 5 bases and 0 bases, in that order; junction bases with no gene match: 6. CDR3 length: 17 amino acids. In DNA, the CDR3 is TGTGCCAGCAGTATGATCCTAGCGGGGGGCTCCTACAATGAGCAGTTCTTC. The encoded protein is CASSMILAGGSYNEQFF.

This clone was counted a single time. The rearrangement links TRBV5-1 to TRBJ2-1; 7 nucleotides line up with TRBD2. The CDR3 has 16 amino acids. Germline V gives CDR1 SGHRS, CDR2 YFSETQ. V shed 4 bases and J 0 bases; nucleotides not matched to a gene: 7. CDR3 DNA: TGCGCCAGCAGCGGGCCTTCTAGCGGCTCCTACAATGAGCAGTTCTTC. It is translated as CASSGPSSGSYNEQFF.

This clone has just a few counts. Other DNA sequences in this sample translate to the same CDR3. J is TRBJ2-3 and V is TRBV7-2, with 11 bases lining up with TRBD1. CDR1 SGHTA and CDR2 FQGNSA come from the germline V gene. This CDR3 has 14 residues. The V and J ends lost 3 bases and 4 bases, in that order; junction bases with no gene match: 0. The CDR3 region has the DNA TGTGCCAGCAGCTTGGGACAGGGGGCAGATACGCAGTATTTT. It encodes CASSLGQGADTQYF.

The chain links TRBV4-1 to TRBJ2-1; 10 nucleotides line up with TRBD2. CDR3 size: 15 residues. V lost 0 bases, J lost 11 bases, and 7 bases stayed unmatched. Germline assignment: CDR1 MGHRA and CDR2 YSYEKL. DNA of the CDR3: TGCGCCAGCAGCCAAGAACTAGCGGGAAGGACCCAGCAGTTCTTC. This gives the protein CASSQELAGRTQQFF.

The J gene is TRBJ2-1, the V gene TRBV18, with D possibly being TRBD1 or TRBD2 (5 bases each). The CDR3 is 16 amino acids. Germline CDR1 is KGHSH and CDR2 is LQKENI. The germline V and J ends were trimmed by 0 bases and 3 bases, with 12 bases remaining between them. CDR3 amino acids: CASSPPGRGFYNEQFF. CDR3 sequence (DNA): TGTGCCAGCTCACCACCGGGACGGGGATTCTACAATGAGCAGTTCTTC.

The V gene is TRBV29-1, the J gene TRBJ2-1, with D tentatively TRBD2 (5 bases). The germline V gene encodes CDR1 SQVTM and CDR2 ANQGSEA. V dropped 5 bases and J dropped 4 bases, with 15 bases sitting between them. This CDR3 spans 14 amino acids. The CDR3 nucleotides are TGCAGCGTTAAAGCACTAGTAGGGTACAATGAGCAGTTCTTC. This gives the protein CSVKALVGYNEQFF.

There are many counts of this clone. Distinct nucleotide sequences in the sample also encode this CDR3. The chain is built from TRBV5-6 and TRBJ2-5; 9 bases line up with TRBD1. CDR3 length: 15 amino acids. V was pared by 0 bases and J by 5 bases, with 5 bases of the junction left unmatched. The V gene's germline CDR1 is SGHDT and CDR2 YYEEEE. The CDR3 sequence is CASSLDRGRGETQYF. The DNA of the CDR3 is TGTGCCAGCAGCTTGGACAGGGGGCGCGGGGAGACCCAGTACTTC.

This rearrangement joins TRBV7-3 to TRBJ2-1; 11 nucleotides line up with TRBD2. This CDR3 is built from 16 residues. Germline-derived CDR1 and CDR2 are SGHTA and FQGTGA. The V segment lost 5 bases and the J segment 6 bases; nucleotides outside the gene matches: 9. CDR3 sequence reads: CASSPRTSGLSNEQFF. DNA for the CDR3: TGTGCCAGCAGCCCGCGGACTAGCGGGCTCTCCAATGAGCAGTTCTTC.

This clone was seen more than once but under ten times. The gene calls are TRBV7-2 and TRBJ2-7, with 7 nucleotides matching TRBD2. CDR1 and CDR2 (germline): SGHTA, FQGNSA. The CDR3 consists of 16 residues. Trimming took 5 bases from V and 0 from J; bases not matched to a gene: 10. CDR3 coding DNA: TGTGCCAGCAGCGCAACTAGAGCGGGATCCTCCTACGAGCAGTACTTC. Translating gives CASSATRAGSSYEQYF.

The gene calls are TRBV5-1 and TRBJ2-7, with 10 bases that match TRBD2. This CDR3 region has 13 residues. Per the germline V gene, CDR1 is SGHRS and CDR2 is YFSETQ. V was clipped by 7 bases and J by 0 bases; unmatched bases: 1. The CDR3 bases are TGCGCCAGCGGGACTAGCGCCTCCTACGAGCAGTACTTC. Translated: CASGTSASYEQYF. Full variable domain (remainder filled in from reference TRBV5-1 and TRBJ2-7): KAGVTQTPRYLIKTRGQQVTLSCSPISGHRSVSWYQQTPGQGLQFLFEYFSETQRNKGNFPGRFSGRQFSNSRSEMNVSTLELGDSALYLCASGTSASYEQYFGPGTRLTVT.

The chain has TRBV5-1 and TRBJ2-7; no reliable D call. The ends were cut back, 4 bases at V and 2 bases at J, with 16 bases in the middle. The CDR3 sequence is 15 residues long. The germline V gene encodes CDR1 SGHRS and CDR2 YFSETQ. Here the CDR3 DNA reads TGCGCCAGCAGCCCGACTGCAAGTGGGGCCTACGAGCAGTACTTC. Protein: CASSPTASGAYEQYF.

The chain couples TRBV7-2 to TRBJ1-5; TRBD1 aligns across 11 bases. CDR1 is SGHTA and CDR2 is FQGNSA in the germline V gene. The CDR3 is 15 amino acids. V dropped 0 bases and J dropped 6; count of bases not matched to a gene: 1. The CDR3 protein is CASSLAGTGGQPQHF. The CDR3 bases are TGTGCCAGCAGCTTAGCCGGGACAGGGGGTCAGCCCCAGCATTTT.

For this clone: Other DNA sequences of this sample code for an identical CDR3. The rearrangement joins TRBV6-6 to TRBJ2-7; 8 bases are a match to TRBD1. Germline V gene data show CDR1 as MNHNY and CDR2 as SVGAGI (reference sequence). The CDR3 spans 14 residues. V was pared by 2 bases and J by 1 base, with 1 base of the junction left unmatched. The CDR3 reads CASSYGQGSYEQYF. For the CDR3, the DNA is TGTGCCAGCAGTTACGGACAGGGATCCTACGAGCAGTACTTC.

The chain couples TRBV6-5 to TRBJ1-2; D gene ambiguous. Trimming cost V 2 bases and J 2 bases, with 9 bases left between them. CDR1 is MNHEY, CDR2 SVGAGI, per germline. The CDR3 contains 14 residues. In DNA, the CDR3 is TGTGCCAGCAGTTACCGCCTAAAAAACTATGGCTACACCTTC. This codes for CASSYRLKNYGYTF.

The rearrangement joins TRBV28 to TRBJ2-1; TRBD2 is a possible D gene (6 bases). The CDR3 is made up of 13 amino acids. Looked up from germline, CDR1 is MDHEN and CDR2 is SYDVKM. V lost 2 bases and J lost 6, with 8 bases in between. CDR3 loop: CASSLGLINEQFF. CDR3 nucleotides: TGTGCCAGCAGTTTAGGACTAATCAATGAGCAGTTCTTC.

The chain is built from TRBV6-6 and TRBJ2-3; either TRBD1 or TRBD2 may fit D (5 bases each). The CDR3 runs 16 residues. V lost 2 bases and J 4 bases, leaving 16 bases between the germline ends. Per the germline V gene, CDR1 is MNHNY and CDR2 is SVGAGI (reference sequence). The CDR3 DNA reads TGTGCCAGCAGTTACCAGCGTGGGGGATCAGCAGATACGCAGTATTTT. Amino acids: CASSYQRGGSADTQYF.

The rearrangement links TRBV7-2 to TRBJ2-5; D is unresolved. CDR1 is SGHTA, CDR2 FQGNSA, per germline. This CDR3 has 16 amino acids. V shed 5 bases and J shed 4 bases, with 20 bases lying between them. The DNA for the CDR3 is TGTGCCAGCAGCGGTCGTAGTTCAGCGTTTGGAGAGACCCAGTACTTC. Its protein product is CASSGRSSAFGETQYF.

This chain uses TRBV7-3 with TRBJ2-1; perhaps TRBD1 as D (6 bases). Trimming removed 2 bases at V and 7 bases at J, with 15 bases between. CDR3 length equals 15 residues. CDR1 and CDR2 (germline): SGHTA, FQGTGA. The CDR3 nucleotides read TGTGCCAGCAGCTTAGACGGGACACAACAAAATGAGCAGTTCTTC. Protein: CASSLDGTQQNEQFF.

The chain links TRBV28 to TRBJ2-1; maybe TRBD2 (5 bases). Looked up from germline, CDR1 is MDHEN and CDR2 is SYDVKM. The V end was cut by 6 bases, the J end by 7 bases, with 19 bases between. CDR3 size: 15 residues. The CDR3 loop reads CASSLLGSGINEQFF. The DNA for the CDR3 is TGTGCCAGCAGCCTCCTGGGTTCGGGAATAAATGAGCAGTTCTTC.

V and J are TRBV5-1 and TRBJ2-2; TRBD2 aligns across 12 bases. The V and J ends lost 0 bases and 7 bases, in that order; junction bases with no gene match: 4. This CDR3 is 16 amino acids long. The germline V gene has CDR1 SGHRS and CDR2 YFSETQ. The CDR3: CASSLGTSGNGGELFF. CDR3 DNA: TGCGCCAGCAGCTTGGGGACTAGCGGGAACGGCGGGGAGCTGTTTTTT.

This chain uses TRBV28 with TRBJ2-7; TRBD2 matches 10 bases. Per germline, CDR1 MDHEN and CDR2 SYDVKM. V lost 5 bases, J lost 4 bases, and 11 bases stayed unmatched. The CDR3 totals 16 residues. This chain's CDR3 is CASSPSGLAGVYEQYF. The CDR3 region has the DNA TGTGCCAGCAGTCCATCGGGGCTAGCGGGAGTGTACGAGCAGTACTTC. Full variable domain (rest looked up from reference TRBV28 and TRBJ2-7): DVKVTQSSRYLVKRTGEKVFLECVQDMDHENMFWYRQDPGLGLRLIYFSYDVKMKEKGDIPEGYSVSREKKERFSLILESASTNQTSMYLCASSPSGLAGVYEQYFGPGTRLTVT.

DNA of the CDR3: TGCAGCGCCCGCGGGGAGGGGGCTGGGGCCAACGTCCTGACTTTC. This sequence encodes CSARGEGAGANVLTF. This chain uses TRBV29-1 with TRBJ2-6; D possibly corresponds to TRBD2 (7 bases). CDR3 size: 15 residues. The V gene's germline CDR1 is SQVTM and CDR2 ANQGSEA. Trimming removed 7 bases at V and 2 bases at J, with 15 bases between.

The genes are TRBV5-1 and TRBJ2-7, with D perhaps matching TRBD1 (5 bases). The CDR3 extends over 15 amino acids. Germline V gene data show CDR1 as SGHRS and CDR2 as YFSETQ. The V end lost 5 bases, the J end lost 1 base, and 16 bases lay between the germline ends. Here the CDR3 DNA reads TGCGCCAGCAGTCCCTCTCAGGGATATTCCTACGAGCAGTACTTC. Its translation is CASSPSQGYSYEQYF. Filled out from reference TRBV5-1 and TRBJ2-7, the complete variable domain reads KAGVTQTPRYLIKTRGQQVTLSCSPISGHRSVSWYQQTPGQGLQFLFEYFSETQRNKGNFPGRFSGRQFSNSRSEMNVSTLELGDSALYLCASSPSQGYSYEQYFGPGTRLTVT.

This clone was counted ten times or more. The genes are TRBV29-1 and TRBJ1-2; maybe TRBD1 (5 bases). V lost 5 bases, J lost 2 bases, and 15 bases lay in between. The CDR3 consists of 14 residues. In germline, CDR1 is SQVTM, CDR2 ANQGSEA. The CDR3 bases are TGCAGCGTTACCAAGGGGACGGTGAACTATGGCTACACCTTC. Its translation: CSVTKGTVNYGYTF.

The chain combines TRBV27 with TRBJ2-1; 8 bases are a match to TRBD1. V shed 0 bases, J shed 4 bases, and the junction held 8 bases outside the gene matches. Germline V gene sequence: CDR1 MNHEY, CDR2 SMNVEV (reference sequence). The CDR3 contains 17 residues. In DNA form, the CDR3 reads TGTGCCAGCAGTTTATCTGTCCGGGACAGGACTTACAATGAGCAGTTCTTC. The encoded protein is CASSLSVRDRTYNEQFF.